This TCR beta chain was captured in a study of vaccination effects on CD4 cells after COVID-19. Study information: Before sequencing, viral peptide pools were used by the ViraFEST assay to expand antigen-specific CD4+ T cells. For each well, two million PBMC were cultured with roughly 11 IU/ml IL-2 and 9.5 to 10 ug/ml peptides.

CDR1 is SGHRS, CDR2 YFSETQ, per germline. V lost 0 bases to trimming and J lost 1 base, with 7 bases between them. CDR3 length: 14 amino acids. Points on this clone: What it binds is unknown. Other DNA variants within this sample encode the same CDR3.

When around nine days of culture had elapsed, CD4+ T cells were isolated. Previously uninfected by SARS-CoV-2, the vaccine recipients also showed negative nucleocapsid antibodies. Cultures received IL-2 medium that replaced half the medium on days 3 and 7. TCRdb's copy holds only in-frame clones and misses some; the assay was immunoSEQ multiplex PCR. Of tens of thousands of clones in the sample, roughly 80% are singletons; the top ten hold 3%. This receptor was identified in a human donor who received a COVID-19 vaccine. The material was CD4+ T cells from PBMCs cultured without peptide, obtained before COVID-19 vaccination. The V gene is TRBV5-1, the J gene TRBJ2-5; D not resolved. CDR3 residues: CASSLGQIQETQYF. DNA of the CDR3: TGCGCCAGCAGCTTGGGCCAGATCCAAGAGACCCAGTACTTC.